Given below is one TCR beta chain in context. Its target antigen remains unknown. At one boundary the junction diverges from the germline segment, which might be a read error. The meaning of the sample's treatment or condition label: randomized to nivolumab then ipilimumab (arm A) or the reverse (arm B). None of the trial patients had been given prior DNA-damaging chemotherapy. A FACS Aria II flow cytometer was used to sort live CD3+CD8+ cells that were negative for CD19 and CD56 from thawed PBMCs. The samples were obtained from melanoma patients enrolled in CheckMate 064, an open-label, randomized phase II trial testing sequential checkpoint blockade. Peripheral blood mononuclear cells were collected by leukapheresis, purified with Ficoll-Paque, and frozen in human serum with around 10% DMSO. Immediately after sorting, the purity of the sorted blood CD3+CD8+ cells was confirmed to be >95%, and DNA was then extracted.

There are 11 amino acids in the CDR3, from cysteine to phenylalanine inclusive. The read is trimmed to its CDR3 DNA, 33 bases read in frame from base 1. From the germline V gene, CDR1 is SGHTS and CDR2 is YDEGEE. The immunoSEQ Assay was used to immunosequence TCRbeta CDR3 regions from genomic DNA. Before high-throughput sequencing, the genomic DNA was amplified using bias-controlled multiplex PCR. The authors processed their data as follows. To quantify the absolute abundance of each unique TCRbeta CDR3 region, the sequences were collapsed and filtered. Clonality, defined as 1 minus Pielou's evenness, was calculated using only productive rearrangements. A previously published method was used to identify clones with significantly greater frequencies in on-treatment samples than in baseline samples. The table was pulled from immuneACCESS by TCRdb, which kept in-frame rearrangements only. Such tables lose some clones; where checked, under half of the loss comes from unresolved V genes, and the rest has no known cause. V and J calls plus clone size are reproduced from that table; the DNA served to infer D and trimming. In this sample the table shows about 5,100 clones, roughly 80% of which occur a single time. Roughly 50% of the sample is taken by the ten largest.

These data are taken from a study of sequential checkpoint blockade in melanoma (dated by TCRdb to the late 2010s). In the study overall: Using 1:1 randomization, the trial assigned patients either to first-line nivolumab followed by ipilimumab (arm A) or to ipilimumab followed by nivolumab (arm B). Maintenance nivolumab was given following each of the two trial sequences. The investigation overall reported the following: Larger, independent patient cohorts are needed to validate the response-prediction model that combines TCR metrics and mutation burden.

The sequence is built from TRBV5-8 and TRBJ2-5, with TRBD2 perhaps the D gene, on 7 matching bases. The sequences come from CD8+ T cells sorted from blood (inferred from file names), collected from a patient given nivolumab and ipilimumab in sequence. This sequence was found in a human patient with melanoma. Some clones in this sample may be carry-over from other donors' samples. The sequenced DNA is TGTGCCAGCAGCCTGGGGGGGGGCCTCAACTTC. Translated, it reads CASSLGGGLNF.